This T cell receptor (beta chain) was captured by sequencing in a study of blood T cells in healthy people across ages (dated by TCRdb to the mid-2010s). Regarding the research as a whole: In model experiments, template switching captured roughly one uniquely barcoded TCR beta cDNA molecule for every two T cells. Age-related changes in TCR beta repertoire diversity were measured in the study by deep sequencing normalized with unique cDNA molecular identifiers. The donors were divided into four age groups: young (average around 16 years), middle-aged (approximately 42), aged (roughly 60) and long-lived (about 90). To avoid experimental bias, donors of different ages were randomly spread across the sequencing lanes. Two additional independent replicas of 1 million unique cDNA reads from the same blood draw were analyzed for two donors (one aged 18 to 30 and one aged 80 or older).

Details on this clonotype: The antigen it binds to is not known. Qualities for individual bases were not recorded, and no much larger clone is one base off.

The approximately 39 donors, aged roughly 6 to 90 years, were systemically healthy Caucasian individuals from Russia. Each donor gave around 9.8 milliliters of peripheral blood, collected into EDTA-treated Vacutainer tubes. Ficoll-Paque density-gradient centrifugation was used to isolate PBMCs, with at least 7 million per sample. Total RNA was extracted from PBMCs with Trizol reagent, with at least 5.5 micrograms obtained per sample. For every donor, an aliquot of PBMCs went through flow cytometry to measure the percentages of naive CD45RAhigh/CD27high T cells. Findings and caveats that apply to the study as a whole: Estimates of total diversity from one million sequenced T cells were regarded as lower bounds and underestimates. As age increased, observed TCR beta diversity per million T cells dropped in a roughly linear way, and a significant reduction was already evident by age 40. The long-lived group showed more naive CD4+ T cells, fewer expanded clones and increased TCR diversity than the aged group, suggesting age selection. Donor CMV infection status was unknown, potentially confounding age-related changes in expanded clonotypes. A strong correlation was found between observed TCR beta diversity and the percentage of naive T cells measured by flow cytometry. Because profiling used bulk unsorted PBMCs, naive and antigen-experienced compartments could not be compared conclusively.

The library was built by means of 5' RACE. Sequencing took place on an Illumina HiSeq 2500. A second PCR of roughly 6 to 12 cycles was run with a J-beta primer mix and a sample-barcoded 5' primer. A template-switch 5' adaptor carrying 12 random nucleotides introduced a unique molecular identifier onto each TCR beta cDNA molecule. Each sample yielded at least 2.5 million CDR3-containing paired-end reads. The Mint cDNA synthesis kit, primed by a TRBC-specific oligonucleotide, was used to synthesize first-strand cDNA from all RNA. Following uracil-DNA glycosylase treatment, all cDNA underwent a first 18-cycle PCR with the universal primers M1SS and BC2_uni_R. The original methods were these. Each sample was normalized by randomly selecting 1 million high-quality reads, each carrying a distinct molecular identifier. Instead of being binned into consensus sequences, reads that shared molecular identifiers were thrown out. MiTCR, set to a Q25 quality threshold and the strictest error-elimination algorithm, was used for CDR3 identification, clonotype clustering and error correction. A nonparametric unseen species model with Euler transformation was used to estimate lower-bound total TCR beta diversity. The public reads were reanalyzed by TCRdb: fastp trimming at Q25, MiXCR alignment, in-frame beta chains only. Rows are unified per CDR3 protein, each entry keeping the most common DNA and genes. TCRdb's processing, not the authors', yielded these V and J calls. For this sample there are some 1.5 million distinct CDR3 sequences; about 28% appear just once. The ten top clones hold about 7.7% of the sample.

Relative to germline, V is missing 7 bases and J is missing 3 bases, with 6 bases of the junction outside any gene match. The germline V gene supplies CDR1 MDHEN and CDR2 SYDVKM. Including cysteine and phenylalanine, the CDR3 has 14 amino acids. CDR3 DNA only is kept here, 42 bases in frame from base 1. This TCR was recovered from a woman aged 25 to 39 in good health. The rearrangement joined TRBV28 to TRBJ2-5, with 9 bases aligning to TRBD2. The specimen sequenced was blood. The CDR3 reads as follows: CASNPAGGKETQYF. The sequenced DNA is TGTGCCAGCAACCCAGCGGGGGGCAAAGAGACCCAGTACTTC.